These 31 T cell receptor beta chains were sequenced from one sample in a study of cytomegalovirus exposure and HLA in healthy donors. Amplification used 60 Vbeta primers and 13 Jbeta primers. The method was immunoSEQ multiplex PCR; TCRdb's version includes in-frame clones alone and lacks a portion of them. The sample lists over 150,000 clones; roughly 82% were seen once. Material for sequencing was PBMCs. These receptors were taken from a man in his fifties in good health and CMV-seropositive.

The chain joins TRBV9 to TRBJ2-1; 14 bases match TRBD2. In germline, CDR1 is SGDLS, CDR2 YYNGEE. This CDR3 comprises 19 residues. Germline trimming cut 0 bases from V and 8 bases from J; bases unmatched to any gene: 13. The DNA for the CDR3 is TGTGCCAGCAGCGTAGGTCCGGGACTAGCGGGAGTACGAATGGATGAGCAGTTCTTC. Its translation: CASSVGPGLAGVRMDEQFF.

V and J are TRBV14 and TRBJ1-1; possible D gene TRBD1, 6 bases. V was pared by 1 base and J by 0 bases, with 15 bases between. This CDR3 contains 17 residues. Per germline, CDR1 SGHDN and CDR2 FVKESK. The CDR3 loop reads CASSQALSGDLNTEAFF. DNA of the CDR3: TGTGCCAGCAGCCAAGCTCTATCAGGGGACCTGAACACTGAAGCTTTCTTT.

This CDR3 is CASSSASSGLGYGYTF. DNA of the CDR3: TGTGCCAGCAGCTCGGCGAGCAGCGGGCTCGGCTATGGCTACACCTTC. This chain connects TRBV5-4 to TRBJ1-2; unclear D gene. This CDR3 region has 16 residues. The V end was cut by 3 bases, the J end by 4 bases, with 19 bases between. In germline, CDR1 is SGHNT, CDR2 YYREEE (reference sequence).

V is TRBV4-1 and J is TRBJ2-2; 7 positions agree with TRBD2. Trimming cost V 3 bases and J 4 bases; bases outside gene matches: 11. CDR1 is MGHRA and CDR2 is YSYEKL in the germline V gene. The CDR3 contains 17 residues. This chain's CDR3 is CASSHLIGGLSTGELFF. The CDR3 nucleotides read TGCGCCAGCAGCCACCTAATCGGGGGGTTAAGCACCGGGGAGCTGTTTTTT.

The CDR3 coding sequence is TGTGCCAGCAGTTACTCGGAGATGGCTGAAGCTTTCTTT. It translates to CASSYSEMAEAFF. This chain connects TRBV6-5 to TRBJ1-1; the D is unclear. V shed 0 bases and J shed 6 bases, with 8 bases lying between them. Germline V gene sequence: CDR1 MNHEY, CDR2 SVGAGI. The CDR3 extends over 13 amino acids.

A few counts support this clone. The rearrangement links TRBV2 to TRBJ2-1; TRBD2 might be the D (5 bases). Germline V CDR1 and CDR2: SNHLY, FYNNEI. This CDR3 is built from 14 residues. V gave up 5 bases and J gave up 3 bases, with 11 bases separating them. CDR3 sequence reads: CASSRTRDYNEQFF. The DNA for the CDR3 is TGTGCCAGCAGTCGGACCCGGGACTACAATGAGCAGTTCTTC. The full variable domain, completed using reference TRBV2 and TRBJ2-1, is EPEVTQTPSHQVTQMGQEVILRCVPISNHLYFYWYRQILGQKVEFLVSFYNNEISEKSEIFDDQFSVERPDGSNFTLKIRSTKLEDSAMYFCASSRTRDYNEQFFGPGTRLTVL.

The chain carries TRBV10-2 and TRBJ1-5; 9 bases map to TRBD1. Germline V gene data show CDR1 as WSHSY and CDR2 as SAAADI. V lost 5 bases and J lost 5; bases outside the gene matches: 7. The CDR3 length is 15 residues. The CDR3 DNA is TGCGCCAGCAGTAAAACAGGGGGCGCCGATCAGCCCCAGCATTTT. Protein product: CASSKTGGADQPQHF.

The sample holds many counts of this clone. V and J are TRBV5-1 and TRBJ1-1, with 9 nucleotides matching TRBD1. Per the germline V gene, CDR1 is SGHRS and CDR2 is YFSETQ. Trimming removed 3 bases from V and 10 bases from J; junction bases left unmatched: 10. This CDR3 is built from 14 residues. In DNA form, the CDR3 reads TGCGCCAGCAGCTCGGGACAGGGTGAACTAGGAGCTTTCTTT. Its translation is CASSSGQGELGAFF.

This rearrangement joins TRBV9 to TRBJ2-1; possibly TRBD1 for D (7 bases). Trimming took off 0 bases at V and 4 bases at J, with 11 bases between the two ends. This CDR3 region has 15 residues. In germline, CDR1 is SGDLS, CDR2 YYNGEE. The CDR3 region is CASSVEQGRYNEQFF. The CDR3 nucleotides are TGTGCCAGCAGCGTAGAACAGGGGAGGTACAATGAGCAGTTCTTC. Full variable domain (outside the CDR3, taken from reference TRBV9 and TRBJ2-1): DSGVTQTPKHLITATGQRVTLRCSPRSGDLSVYWYQQSLDQGLQFLIQYYNGEERAKGNILERFSAQQFPDLHSELNLSSLELGDSALYFCASSVEQGRYNEQFFGPGTRLTVL.

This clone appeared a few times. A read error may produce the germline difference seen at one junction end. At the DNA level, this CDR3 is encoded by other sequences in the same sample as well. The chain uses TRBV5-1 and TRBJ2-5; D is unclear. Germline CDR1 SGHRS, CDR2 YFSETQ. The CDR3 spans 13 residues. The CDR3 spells CASSRQSQETQYF. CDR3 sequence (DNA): TGTGCCAGCAGCCGACAATCCCAAGAGACCCAGTACTTC.

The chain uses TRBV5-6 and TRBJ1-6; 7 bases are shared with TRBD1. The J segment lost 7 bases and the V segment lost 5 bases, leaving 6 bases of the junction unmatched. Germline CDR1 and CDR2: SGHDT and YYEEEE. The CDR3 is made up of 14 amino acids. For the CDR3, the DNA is TGTGCCAGCAGATCCGGGACAGTCAATTCACCCCTCCACTTT. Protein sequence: CASRSGTVNSPLHF. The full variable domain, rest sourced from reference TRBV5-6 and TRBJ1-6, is DAGVTQSPTHLIKTRGQQVTLRCSPKSGHDTVSWYQQALGQGPQFIFQYYEEEERQRGNFPDRFSGHQFPNYSSELNVNALLLGDSALYLCASRSGTVNSPLHFGNGTRLTVT.

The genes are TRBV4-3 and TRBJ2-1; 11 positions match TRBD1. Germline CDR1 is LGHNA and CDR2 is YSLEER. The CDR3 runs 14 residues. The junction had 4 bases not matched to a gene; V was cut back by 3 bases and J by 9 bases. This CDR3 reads CASSHGDRGSEQFF. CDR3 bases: TGCGCCAGCAGCCATGGGGACAGGGGGAGTGAGCAGTTCTTC.

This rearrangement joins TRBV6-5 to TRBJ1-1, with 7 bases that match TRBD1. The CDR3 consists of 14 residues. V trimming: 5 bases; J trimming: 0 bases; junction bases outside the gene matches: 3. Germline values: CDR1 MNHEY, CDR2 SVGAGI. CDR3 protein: CASSRGQMNTEAFF. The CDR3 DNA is TGTGCCAGCAGTCGGGGACAGATGAACACTGAAGCTTTCTTT.

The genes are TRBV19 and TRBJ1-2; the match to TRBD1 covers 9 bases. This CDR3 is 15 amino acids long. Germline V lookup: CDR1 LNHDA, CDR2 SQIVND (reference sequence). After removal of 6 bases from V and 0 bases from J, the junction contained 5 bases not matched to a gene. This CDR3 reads CASRPGQGSNYGYTF. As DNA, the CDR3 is TGTGCCAGTAGACCAGGACAGGGGTCTAACTATGGCTACACCTTC. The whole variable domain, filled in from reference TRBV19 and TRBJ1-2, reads DGGITQSPKYLFRKEGQNVTLSCEQNLNHDAMYWYRQDPGQGLRLIYYSQIVNDFQKGDIAEGYSVSREKKESFPLTVTSAQKNPTAFYLCASRPGQGSNYGYTFGSGTRLTVV.

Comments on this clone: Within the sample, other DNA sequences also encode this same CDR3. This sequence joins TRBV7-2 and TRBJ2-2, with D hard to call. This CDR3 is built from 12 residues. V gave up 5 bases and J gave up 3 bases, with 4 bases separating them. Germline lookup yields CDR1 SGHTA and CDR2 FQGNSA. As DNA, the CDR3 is TGTGCCAGCAGCCCTTACACCGGGGAGCTGTTTTTT. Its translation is CASSPYTGELFF.

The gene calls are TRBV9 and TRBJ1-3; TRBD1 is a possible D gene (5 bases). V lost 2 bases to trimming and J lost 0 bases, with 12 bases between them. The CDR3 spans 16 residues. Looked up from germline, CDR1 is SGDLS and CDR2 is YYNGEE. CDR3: CASSVTVKSSGNTIYF. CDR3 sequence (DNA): TGTGCCAGCAGCGTGACAGTAAAAAGCTCTGGAAACACCATATATTTT.

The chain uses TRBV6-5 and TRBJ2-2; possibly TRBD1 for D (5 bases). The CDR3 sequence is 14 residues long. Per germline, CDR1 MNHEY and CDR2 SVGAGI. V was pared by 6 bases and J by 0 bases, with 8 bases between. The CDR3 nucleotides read TGTGCCAGCAGACAGGATTCGAACACCGGGGAGCTGTTTTTT. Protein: CASRQDSNTGELFF.

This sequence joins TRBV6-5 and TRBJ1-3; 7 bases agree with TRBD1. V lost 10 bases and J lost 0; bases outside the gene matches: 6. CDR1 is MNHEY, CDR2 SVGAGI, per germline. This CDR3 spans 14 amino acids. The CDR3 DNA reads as TGTGCCACCCGACAGGGCTTCTCTGGAAACACCATATATTTT. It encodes CATRQGFSGNTIYF.

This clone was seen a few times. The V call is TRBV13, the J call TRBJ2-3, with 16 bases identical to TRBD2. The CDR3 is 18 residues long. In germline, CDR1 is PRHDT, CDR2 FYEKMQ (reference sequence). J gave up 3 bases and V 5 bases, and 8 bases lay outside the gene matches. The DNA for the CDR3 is TGTGCCAGCAGCACCGGGACTAGCGGGGGGGCTGGGACAGATACGCAGTATTTT. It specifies CASSTGTSGGAGTDTQYF.

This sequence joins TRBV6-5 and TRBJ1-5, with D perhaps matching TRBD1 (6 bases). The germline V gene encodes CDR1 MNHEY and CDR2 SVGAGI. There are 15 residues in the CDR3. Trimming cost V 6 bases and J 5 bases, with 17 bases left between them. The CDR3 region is CASSRQQGLDQPQHF. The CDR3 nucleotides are TGTGCCAGCAGCCGCCAACAGGGTCTCGATCAGCCCCAGCATTTT.

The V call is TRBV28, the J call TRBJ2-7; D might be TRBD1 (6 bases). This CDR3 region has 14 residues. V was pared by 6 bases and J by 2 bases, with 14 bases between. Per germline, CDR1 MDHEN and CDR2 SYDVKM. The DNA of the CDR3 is TGTGCCAGCAGCGACCCAGGGGAAACCTACGAGCAGTACTTC. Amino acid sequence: CASSDPGETYEQYF.

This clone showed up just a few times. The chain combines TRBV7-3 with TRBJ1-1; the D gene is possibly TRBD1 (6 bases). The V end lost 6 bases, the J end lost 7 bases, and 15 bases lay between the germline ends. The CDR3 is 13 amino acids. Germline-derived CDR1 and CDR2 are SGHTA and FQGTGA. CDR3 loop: CASRRTGQSEAFF. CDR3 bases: TGTGCCAGCAGGCGAACGGGACAAAGTGAAGCTTTCTTT.

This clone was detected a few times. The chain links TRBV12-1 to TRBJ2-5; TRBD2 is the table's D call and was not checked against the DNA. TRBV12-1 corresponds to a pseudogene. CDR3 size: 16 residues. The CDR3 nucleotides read TGTGCCAGCAGCCGAGACCTAGCGGGAGGGTTAGAGACCCAGTACTTC. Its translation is CASSRDLAGGLETQYF.

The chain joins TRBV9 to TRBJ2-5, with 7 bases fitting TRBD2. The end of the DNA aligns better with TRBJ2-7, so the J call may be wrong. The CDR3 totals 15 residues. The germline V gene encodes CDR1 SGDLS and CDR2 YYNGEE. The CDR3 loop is CASSPRGAGIYEQYF. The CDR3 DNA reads TGTGCCAGCAGCCCACGAGGAGCGGGGATCTACGAGCAGTACTTC.

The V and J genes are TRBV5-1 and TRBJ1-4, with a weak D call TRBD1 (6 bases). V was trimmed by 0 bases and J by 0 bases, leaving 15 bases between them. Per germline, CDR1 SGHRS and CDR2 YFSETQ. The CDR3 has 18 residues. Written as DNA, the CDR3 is TGCGCCAGCAGCTTGGCCTTTAGGGGACATGCAACTAATGAAAAACTGTTTTTT. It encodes CASSLAFRGHATNEKLFF.

The CDR3 protein is CASSHRRLATSYNEQFF. The CDR3 bases are TGCGCCAGCAGCCATCGCAGACTAGCGACCTCCTACAATGAGCAGTTCTTC. V usage is TRBV4-3 and J usage is TRBJ2-1; TRBD2 aligns across 8 bases. CDR3 length: 17 residues. With V trimmed by 3 bases and J by 0 bases, 7 bases remained unmatched. Germline V gene lookup returns CDR1 LGHNA and CDR2 YSLEER.

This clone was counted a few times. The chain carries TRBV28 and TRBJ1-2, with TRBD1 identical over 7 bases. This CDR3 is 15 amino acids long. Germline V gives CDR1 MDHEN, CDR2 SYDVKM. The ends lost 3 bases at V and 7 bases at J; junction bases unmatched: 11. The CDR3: CASSLVDRATGGYTF. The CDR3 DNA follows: TGTGCCAGCAGTTTGGTCGACAGGGCCACTGGTGGCTACACCTTC.

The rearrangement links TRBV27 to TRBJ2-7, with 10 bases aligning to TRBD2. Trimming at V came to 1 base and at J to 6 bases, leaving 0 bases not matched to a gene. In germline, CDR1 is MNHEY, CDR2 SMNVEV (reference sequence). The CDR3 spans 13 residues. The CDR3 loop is CASSLWTSGEQYF. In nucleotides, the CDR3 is TGTGCCAGCAGTTTATGGACTAGCGGCGAGCAGTACTTC.

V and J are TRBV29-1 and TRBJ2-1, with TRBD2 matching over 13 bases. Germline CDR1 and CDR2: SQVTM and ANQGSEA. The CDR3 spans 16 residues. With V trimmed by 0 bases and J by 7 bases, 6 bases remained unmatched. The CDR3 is CSVEDRTSGGANEQFF. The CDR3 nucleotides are TGCAGCGTTGAAGATCGTACTAGCGGGGGGGCGAATGAGCAGTTCTTC.

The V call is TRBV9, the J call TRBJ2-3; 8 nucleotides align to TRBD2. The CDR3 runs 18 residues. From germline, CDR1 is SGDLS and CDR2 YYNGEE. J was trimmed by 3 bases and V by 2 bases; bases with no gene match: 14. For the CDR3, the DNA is TGTGCCAGCAGCGTGTACCCCCCAGCGGGAGTAGGGACAGATACGCAGTATTTT. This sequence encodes CASSVYPPAGVGTDTQYF.

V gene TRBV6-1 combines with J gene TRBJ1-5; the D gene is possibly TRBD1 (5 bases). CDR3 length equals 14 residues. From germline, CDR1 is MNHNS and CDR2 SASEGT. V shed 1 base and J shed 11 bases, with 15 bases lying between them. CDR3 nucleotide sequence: TGTGCCAGCAGTGAAGGGCGGACACCCCAGGCCCAGCATTTT. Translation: CASSEGRTPQAQHF.